This T cell receptor beta chain was retrieved from a study of Ad26.COV2.S vaccination and SARS-CoV-2 variants. CDR1 KGHSH and CDR2 LQKENI come from the germline V gene. The CDR3 has 16 amino acids. The J segment lost 2 bases and the V segment lost 3 bases, leaving 8 bases of the junction unmatched. Measured with immunoSEQ multiplex PCR; TCRdb has only the in-frame clones, and not every one. The sample has around 400,000 clones; around 89% are singletons. The treatment denotes: some 20 received Ad26.COV2.S at low or high dose, single or two shots; a few received placebo; per-sample allocation not given. Day 63 after the first injection of vaccine or placebo was the sampling time. This adult donor, from Boston, was 18-55 years old. SARS-CoV-2 spike from the Wuhan strain was encoded by the vaccine, an Ad26 vector.

This sequence joins TRBV18 and TRBJ2-5, with 8 positions matching TRBD1. The receptor's source is a person aged 18-60 years who received the Ad26.COV2.S COVID-19 vaccine or a placebo. The sequences come from peripheral blood, collected in a trial of Ad26.COV2.S vaccine versus placebo. The CDR3 is CASSPTGVVTQETQYF. For the CDR3, the DNA is TGTGCCAGCTCACCGACAGGGGTTGTCACTCAAGAGACCCAGTACTTC.